This T cell receptor beta chain was sequenced for a study of control samples from healthy donors and cancer patients. The V and J ends lost 3 bases and 8 bases, in that order; junction bases with no gene match: 6. This CDR3 region has 14 residues. CDR1 LGHDT and CDR2 YNNKEL come from the germline V gene (reference sequence). Repertoires were generated with immunoSEQ multiplex PCR, while TCRdb's copy carries only in-frame clones and drops some. The sample carries some 130,000 clones, less than 95% recorded once. The receptor was derived from a man between 25 and 39 years old in good health. The chain carries TRBV3-1 (or the pseudogene TRBV3-2) and TRBJ1-2; TRBD1 agrees at 10 bases. Sequenced material: blood. CDR3 protein: CASSQRTGGRGYTF. CDR3 sequence (DNA): TGTGCCAGCAGCCAGCGGACAGGGGGAAGGGGCTACACCTTC.